This T cell receptor beta chain was documented in a study of tumor-infiltrating lymphocytes in primary liver carcinoma. RNA was extracted from whole blood without cell sorting, alongside germline DNA. There were only treatment-naive patients, all with chronic HBV infection. V dropped 0 bases and J dropped 10 bases, with 13 bases sitting between them. The germline CDR1 and CDR2 sequences are LGHNA and YNFKEQ. This CDR3 spans 14 amino acids. Reverse transcription of about 500 ng total RNA with a constant-region primer produced TCR beta cDNA. TCR beta libraries came from three nested multiplex PCR rounds using slightly modified ARM-PCR. With TRBV1-TRBV30 forward primers and a C-beta reverse primer, the first two PCR rounds were run for approximately 9 cycles each. One entry per CDR3 protein results from TCRdb running MiXCR on the multiplex PCR reads. The sample holds 320,000 or so distinct CDR3 sequences, 55% to 65% seen once.

With respect to this clonotype: This sequence may be a read error, since a much larger clone differs from it by one base.

This TCR came from a man aged 35 to 55 with primary liver carcinoma and hepatitis B virus infection. The sequencing sample was made of peripheral blood. The V call is TRBV4-2, the J call TRBJ2-1, with a possible D match to TRBD2 (5 bases). CDR3 sequence reads: CASSQDQVGVEQFF. Written as DNA, the CDR3 is TGTGCCAGCAGCCAAGATCAAGTGGGAGTAGAGCAGTTCTTC.